This T cell receptor (beta chain) emerged from a study of cytomegalovirus exposure and HLA in healthy donors. As for the study in general: Across roughly 400 genotyped donors, 81% landed in the Caucasian-associated ancestry cluster.

PCR involved 60 Vbeta and 13 Jbeta primers. TCRdb's copy holds only in-frame clones and misses some; the assay was immunoSEQ multiplex PCR. The data show some 180,000 clones, with 77% seen just once and more than 3% held by the top ten. This clone showed up just once. Compared with germline, one end of the junction differs, possibly owing to a read error. The CDR3 is 17 amino acids. The germline gives CDR1 GTSNPN, CDR2 SVGIG (reference sequence). This TCR was sampled from a woman between 55 and 75 years old in good health and CMV-seropositive. The chain employs TRBV30 and TRBJ2-6; 7 nucleotides line up with TRBD1. The sequenced material came from PBMCs. This CDR3 reads CAWMTGYRSSGANGLTF. In DNA form, the CDR3 reads TGTGCCTGGATGACAGGGTACAGGAGCTCTGGGGCCAACGGCCTGACTTTC.